What follows are 11 T cell receptor beta chains derived from one specimen sequenced in a study of Ad26.COV2.S vaccination and SARS-CoV-2 variants. Repertoires were generated with immunoSEQ multiplex PCR, while TCRdb's copy carries only in-frame clones and drops some. The data hold about 320,000 clones, with roughly 84% observed a single time. Treatment meaning: some 20 received Ad26.COV2.S at low or high dose, single or two shots; roughly 5 received placebo; per-sample allocation not given. Sampling was performed 63 days after the first vaccine or placebo injection. The material sequenced was peripheral blood, taken in a trial of Ad26.COV2.S vaccine versus placebo. The source is a person between 18 and 60 years old who received the Ad26.COV2.S COVID-19 vaccine or a placebo.

This sequence joins TRBV11-2 and TRBJ2-4, with 7 bases that match TRBD2. V trimming: 7 bases; J trimming: 12 bases; junction bases outside the gene matches: 12. Germline CDR1 SGHAT, CDR2 FQNNGV. The CDR3 sequence is 13 residues long. CDR3 protein: CASTIGGGWTQYF. For the CDR3, the DNA is TGTGCCAGCACCATTGGGGGGGGGTGGACTCAGTACTTC.

V gene TRBV7-2 combines with J gene TRBJ2-3; 9 nucleotides agree with TRBD2. The germline V gene encodes CDR1 SGHTA and CDR2 FQGNSA. V lost 2 bases and J lost 5; bases outside the gene matches: 5. The CDR3 covers 15 residues. CDR3 residues: CASSLSGGLVDTQYF. For the CDR3, the DNA is TGTGCCAGCAGCTTAAGCGGGGGGCTTGTAGATACGCAGTATTTT. Looking up the rest from reference TRBV7-2 and TRBJ2-3 gives the full variable domain: GAGVSQSPSNKVTEKGKDVELRCDPISGHTALYWYRQSLGQGLEFLIYFQGNSAPDKSGLPSDRFSAERTGGSVSTLTIQRTQQEDSAVYLCASSLSGGLVDTQYFGPGTRLTVL.

The chain carries TRBV11-2 and TRBJ2-5; 10 bases align to TRBD2. Germline V gives CDR1 SGHAT, CDR2 FQNNGV. V shed 1 base and J 5 bases; nucleotides not matched to a gene: 7. The CDR3 spans 16 residues. Here the CDR3 reads CASSLVLAGASETQYF. The CDR3 DNA sequence: TGTGCCAGCAGCTTAGTGCTAGCGGGGGCTTCGGAGACCCAGTACTTC. Drawing the rest from reference TRBV11-2 and TRBJ2-5, the complete variable domain is EAGVAQSPRYKIIEKRQSVAFWCNPISGHATLYWYQQILGQGPKLLIQFQNNGVVDDSQLPKDRFSAERLKGVDSTLKIQPAKLEDSAVYLCASSLVLAGASETQYFGPGTRLLVL.

The J gene is TRBJ2-1, the V gene TRBV7-3, with TRBD2 matching 11 bases. Germline CDR1 reads SGHTA; CDR2 reads FQGTGA. Unmatched junction bases numbered 6, after V lost 5 bases and J lost 6 bases. This CDR3 has 15 residues. The CDR3 DNA is TGTGCCAGCAGCCCCGGGACTAGCGGAGTCAATGAGCAGTTCTTC. Its translation is CASSPGTSGVNEQFF.

V usage is TRBV30 and J usage is TRBJ1-6; a possible D gene is TRBD1 (5 bases). In germline, CDR1 is GTSNPN, CDR2 SVGIG (reference sequence). V was pared by 6 bases and J by 5 bases, with 11 bases between. This CDR3 has 13 residues. Written as DNA, the CDR3 is TGTGCCTGTTCGGGACTGGATAATTCACCCCTCCACTTT. This translates into CACSGLDNSPLHF.

This chain uses TRBV5-6 with TRBJ2-3; D is possibly TRBD1 or TRBD2 (6 bases each). Germline CDR1 reads SGHDT; CDR2 reads YYEEEE. The CDR3 has 15 amino acids. Trimming took 0 bases from V and 3 from J, leaving 11 bases between them. Written as DNA, the CDR3 is TGTGCCAGCAGCTTGGTCGGGGGCGTAACAGATACGCAGTATTTT. Translated: CASSLVGGVTDTQYF. The full variable domain, rest sourced from reference TRBV5-6 and TRBJ2-3, is DAGVTQSPTHLIKTRGQQVTLRCSPKSGHDTVSWYQQALGQGPQFIFQYYEEEERQRGNFPDRFSGHQFPNYSSELNVNALLLGDSALYLCASSLVGGVTDTQYFGPGTRLTVL.

This chain links TRBV5-5 with TRBJ2-7; D unresolved. V lost 2 bases, J lost 0 bases, and 12 bases lay in between. The germline V gene encodes CDR1 SGHKS and CDR2 YYEKEE (reference sequence). The CDR3 is 15 amino acids. CDR3 nucleotides: TGTGCCAGCAGCTTTAATGCAGTTAGCTCCTACGAGCAGTACTTC. Translated, it gives CASSFNAVSSYEQYF.

The chain combines TRBV4-1 with TRBJ1-5; 7 bases line up with TRBD1. V shed 4 bases and J 2 bases; nucleotides not matched to a gene: 5. This CDR3 is 15 amino acids long. Germline CDR1 and CDR2: MGHRA and YSYEKL. The CDR3 loop reads CASSPSGGGNQPQHF. In DNA form, the CDR3 reads TGCGCCAGCAGCCCCTCAGGGGGGGGCAATCAGCCCCAGCATTTT.

CDR3 nucleotides: TGCGCCACTACGGGACTCCTTCAAGAGACCCAGTACTTC. It is translated as CATTGLLQETQYF. V gene TRBV10-2 combines with J gene TRBJ2-5, with a tentative D call TRBD2 (6 bases). Trimming shortened V by 10 bases and J by 2 bases, and 14 bases separated the two germline ends. Per the germline V gene, CDR1 is WSHSY and CDR2 is SAAADI. CDR3 length: 13 amino acids.

The chain joins TRBV5-1 to TRBJ1-1; TRBD1 is a possible D gene (6 bases). V was shortened by 6 bases and J by 0 bases, with 15 bases between the two germline ends. The CDR3 spans 15 residues. CDR1 and CDR2 from the germline V gene are SGHRS and YFSETQ. This CDR3 reads CASIEGDLMNTEAFF. The DNA of the CDR3 is TGCGCCAGCATAGAGGGGGACCTTATGAACACTGAAGCTTTCTTT. The full variable domain, its missing parts supplied by reference TRBV5-1 and TRBJ1-1, is KAGVTQTPRYLIKTRGQQVTLSCSPISGHRSVSWYQQTPGQGLQFLFEYFSETQRNKGNFPGRFSGRQFSNSRSEMNVSTLELGDSALYLCASIEGDLMNTEAFFGQGTRLTVV.

DNA of the CDR3: TGTGCCAGCAGTTCCCCTCTGGGACATCCCACTGAAGCTTTCTTT. Translated: CASSSPLGHPTEAFF. The chain employs TRBV27 and TRBJ1-1; maybe TRBD1 (6 bases). Germline CDR1 and CDR2: MNHEY and SMNVEV (reference sequence). The CDR3 runs to 15 residues. Trimming removed 4 bases at V and 4 bases at J, with 16 bases between.